This T cell receptor (beta chain) was recovered during a study of cytomegalovirus exposure and HLA in healthy donors. PCR amplification relied on 60 Vbeta primers (plus 13 Jbeta primers). Sequencing was performed with immunoSEQ multiplex PCR; in TCRdb, only in-frame clones are kept and a portion is missing. The profile covers 150,000 to 200,000 clones, with around 77% appearing a single time and under 2% taken by the ten largest. CDR1 and CDR2 (germline): MDHEN, SYDVKM. The CDR3 spans 15 residues. The V and J ends lost 4 bases and 0 bases respectively, with 10 bases between them. To note about this clone: What it binds is unknown.

General study results and limits: In a later analysis, compared with equally common non-associated chains, HLA-associated beta chains were more expanded. The likely origin of a cluster of highly shared sequence variants was a sequencing artifact. In an earlier analysis, about 87% or about 30%: the productive usage of most TCR beta V segments. Reports showed the classifier diagnosing cytomegalovirus status with high specificity and sensitivity.

This receptor was taken from a woman younger than 45 in good health and CMV-seronegative. The chain carries TRBV28 and TRBJ1-3; D is uncertain. The specimen sequenced was PBMCs. CDR3 nucleotide sequence: TGTGCCAGCAGTTGGACTCCCAGCTCTGGAAACACCATATATTTT. This encodes CASSWTPSSGNTIYF.